Listed below are T cell receptor beta chains from one sample, sequenced in a study of somatic mutations in cytotoxic T cells in rheumatoid arthritis. Generated by immunoSEQ multiplex PCR, the TCRdb table keeps only in-frame clones and is missing some. The sample includes around 16,000 clones, 75% to 85% seen only once; the top ten take around 21%. The sample comprised CD8+ T cells sorted from blood. The receptors originated from an adult with rheumatoid arthritis. CDR3s include the opening cysteine and the closing phenylalanine or tryptophan. D genes are given only for firm matches. The size of a clone is reported for some rows only, either as once, few or many, or as a class for expanded clones.

v_call	j_call	clone_size	d_call	cdr3_nt	cdr3_aa
TRBV7-2	TRBJ2-1	NA	TRBD2	TGTGCCAGCAGCCTCACTAGCGGGAGAATGAGTGAGCAGTTCTTC	CASSLTSGRMSEQFF
TRBV7-9	TRBJ2-7	NA	TRBD1	TGTGCCAGCAGCCTAGACAGGGGTCAGTACTTC	CASSLDRGQYF
TRBV6-5	TRBJ1-1	NA	NA	TGTGCCAGCAGTTACGGACCCTGGACAGTGAACACTGAAGCTTTCTTT	CASSYGPWTVNTEAFF
TRBV15	TRBJ1-4	NA	NA	TGTGCCACCAGCGGGCGGGGCAGGACTGAAAAACTGTTTTTT	CATSGRGRTEKLFF
TRBV6-5	TRBJ2-5	NA	NA	TGTGCCAGCACCCCAGGGCAATTCGGGGAGACCCAGTACTTC	CASTPGQFGETQYF
TRBV9	TRBJ2-7	NA	TRBD2	TGTGCCAGCAGCCCCGGGACTAGCGGTTTGGGCTACGAGCAGTACTTC	CASSPGTSGLGYEQYF
TRBV7-9	TRBJ2-1	NA	TRBD2	TGTGCCAGCAGCCACACTAGCGGGAGGCCCTACAATGAGCAGTTCTTC	CASSHTSGRPYNEQFF
TRBV7-9	TRBJ2-3	NA	TRBD2	TGTGCCAGCAGACTAAAGAGTAGCGGGAGTGATACGCAGTATTTT	CASRLKSSGSDTQYF
TRBV18	TRBJ2-7	NA	TRBD1	TGTGCCAGCTCCCCTACAGGGGCCCACTCGGGGGAGCAGTACTTC	CASSPTGAHSGEQYF
TRBV10-3	TRBJ2-1	NA	NA	TGTGCCATCAGTGAGTCGATGATGGACCCGTCCTACAATGAGCAGTTCTTC	CAISESMMDPSYNEQFF
TRBV29-1	TRBJ2-1	NA	NA	TGCAGCGTTGAAGAGTGGCCAGACAATGAGCAGTTCTTC	CSVEEWPDNEQFF
TRBV9	TRBJ2-1	NA	TRBD2	TGTGCCAGCAGCGTACAGCGGGAGATGTCCTACAATGAGCAGTTCTTC	CASSVQREMSYNEQFF
TRBV4-3	TRBJ2-3	NA	NA	TGCGCCAGCAGCCAGTCGGGACTCGGATACACAGATACGCAGTATTTT	CASSQSGLGYTDTQYF
TRBV6-1	TRBJ2-5	NA	NA	TGTGCCAGCGGGTGGGAAGAGGAGACCCAGTACTTC	CASGWEEETQYF
TRBV7-2	TRBJ2-3	once	NA	TGTGCCAGCAGCTTAGCGCCCCTGCTCGGCACAGATACGCAGTATTTT	CASSLAPLLGTDTQYF
TRBV27	TRBJ2-1	once	NA	TGTGCCAGCAGTTTATGGCGGACCCTCTACAATGAGCAGTTCTTC	CASSLWRTLYNEQFF
TRBV5-6	TRBJ1-2	NA	NA	TGTGCCAGCAGCAAACAGGGCTCAGTTTATGGCTACACCTTC	CASSKQGSVYGYTF
TRBV6-1	TRBJ2-7	NA	NA	TGTGCCAGCAGTGGTTACTCCACCTACGAGCAGTACTTC	CASSGYSTYEQYF
TRBV2	TRBJ2-2	NA	TRBD2	TGTGCCAGCACCGAGGAGGCTAGCGGGAGTCCCAGCACCGGGGAGCTGTTTTTT	CASTEEASGSPSTGELFF
TRBV4-2	TRBJ2-1	NA	TRBD2	TGTGCCAGCAGCTTGGCTAGCGGGAGTTACAATGAGCAGTTCTTC	CASSLASGSYNEQFF
TRBV19	TRBJ1-2	NA	TRBD1	TGTGCCAGTAGACAGGGGGCTGATGGCTACACCTTC	CASRQGADGYTF
TRBV7-9	TRBJ1-1	few	NA	TGTGCCAGCAGCGGAAGCGGGAACACTGAAGCTTTCTTT	CASSGSGNTEAFF